This TCR beta chain was profiled in a study of T cell responses to AZD1222 COVID-19 vaccine. Study as a whole: Pooled samples include second doses given at about 4 or 12 weeks. General observations from the study: At study baseline, merely several AZD1222 recipients were seropositive. Distributed over spike, vaccine-associated CD4 TCRs predominated at 160-218 and 743-854.

As regards this clone: Its cognate antigen is unknown.

The repertoire was sequenced with immunoSEQ multiplex PCR; TCRdb's copy has only in-frame clones and lacks some. Of some 97,000 clones in the sample, roughly 89% were seen once. The germline CDR1 and CDR2 sequences are LGHDT and YNNKEL (reference sequence). The CDR3 length is 13 residues. V lost 4 bases and J 4 bases, leaving 10 bases between the germline ends. This sequence originates from an adult in good health. This specimen was peripheral blood, taken on day 0 of AZD1222 vaccination. The V call is TRBV3-1 (or the pseudogene TRBV3-2), the J call TRBJ1-2, with D unclear. CDR3 region: CASSLAPIYGYTF. The CDR3 DNA reads as TGTGCCAGCAGCCTGGCGCCGATCTATGGCTACACCTTC.